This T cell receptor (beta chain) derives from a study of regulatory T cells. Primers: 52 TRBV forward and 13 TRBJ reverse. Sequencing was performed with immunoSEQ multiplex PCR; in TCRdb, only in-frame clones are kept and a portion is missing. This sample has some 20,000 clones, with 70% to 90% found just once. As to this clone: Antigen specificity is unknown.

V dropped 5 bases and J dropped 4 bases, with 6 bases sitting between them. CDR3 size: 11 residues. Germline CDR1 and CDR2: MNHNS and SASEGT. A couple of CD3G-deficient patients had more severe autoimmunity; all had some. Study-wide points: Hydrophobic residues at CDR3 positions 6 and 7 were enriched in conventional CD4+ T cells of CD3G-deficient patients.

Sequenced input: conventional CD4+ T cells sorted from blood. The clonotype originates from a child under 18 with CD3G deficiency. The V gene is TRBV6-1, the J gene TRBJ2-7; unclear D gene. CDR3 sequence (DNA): TGTGCCAGCAGTTGGGGTTACGAGCAGTACTTC. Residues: CASSWGYEQYF.